The T cell receptor beta chain described here comes from a study of Graves' ophthalmopathy and Graves' hyperthyroidism. TCR beta CDR3 regions were amplified from RNA transcripts. The library came from an HTBI-primed first-round RT-PCR and a second-round multiplex PCR. MiXCR was run by TCRdb on the multiplex PCR reads, yielding one entry per CDR3 protein. The profile shows about 230,000 distinct CDR3 sequences, roughly 50% of them singletons. The sequencing sample was made of peripheral blood. The receptor was derived from an adult man with Graves' ophthalmopathy.

CDR3 sequence: CASSLSKATFEKLFF. The CDR3 DNA sequence: TGTGCCAGCAGCCTATCGAAGGCCACCTTTGAAAAACTGTTTTTT. The V call is TRBV2, the J call TRBJ1-4; D is ambiguous. The ends were cut back, 6 bases at V and 7 bases at J, with 18 bases in the middle. The germline gives CDR1 SNHLY, CDR2 FYNNEI. This CDR3 has 15 amino acids.